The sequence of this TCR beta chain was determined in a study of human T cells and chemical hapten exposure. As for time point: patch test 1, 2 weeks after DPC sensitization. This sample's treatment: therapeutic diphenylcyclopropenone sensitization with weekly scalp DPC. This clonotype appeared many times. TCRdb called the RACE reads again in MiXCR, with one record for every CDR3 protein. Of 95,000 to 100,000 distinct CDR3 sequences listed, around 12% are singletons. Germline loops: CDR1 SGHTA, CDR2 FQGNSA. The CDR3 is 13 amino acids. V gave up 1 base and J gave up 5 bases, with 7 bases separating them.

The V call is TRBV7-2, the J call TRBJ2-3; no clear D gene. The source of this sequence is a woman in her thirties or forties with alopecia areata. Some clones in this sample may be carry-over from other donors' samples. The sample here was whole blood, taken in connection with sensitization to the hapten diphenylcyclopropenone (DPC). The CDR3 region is CASSLGAGDTQYF. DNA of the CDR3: TGTGCCAGCAGCTTAGGGGCCGGAGATACGCAGTATTTT.